This T cell receptor beta chain was identified during a study of T cell responses to AZD1222 COVID-19 vaccine. Assay used: immunoSEQ multiplex PCR; TCRdb lists only in-frame clones, some missing. The sample lists tens of thousands of clones; 65% to 85% were seen once. The germline gives CDR1 LNHDA, CDR2 SQIVND (reference sequence). This CDR3 has 16 amino acids. V trimming: 3 bases; J trimming: 1 base; junction bases outside the gene matches: 8. The receptor was derived from an adult in good health. The source material was peripheral blood, sampled on day 0 of AZD1222 vaccination. The V and J genes are TRBV19 and TRBJ2-5; 7 positions agree with TRBD2. The CDR3: CASSISRGRPQETQYF. Written as DNA, the CDR3 is TGTGCCAGTAGTATCTCTCGCGGGAGACCCCAAGAGACCCAGTACTTC.